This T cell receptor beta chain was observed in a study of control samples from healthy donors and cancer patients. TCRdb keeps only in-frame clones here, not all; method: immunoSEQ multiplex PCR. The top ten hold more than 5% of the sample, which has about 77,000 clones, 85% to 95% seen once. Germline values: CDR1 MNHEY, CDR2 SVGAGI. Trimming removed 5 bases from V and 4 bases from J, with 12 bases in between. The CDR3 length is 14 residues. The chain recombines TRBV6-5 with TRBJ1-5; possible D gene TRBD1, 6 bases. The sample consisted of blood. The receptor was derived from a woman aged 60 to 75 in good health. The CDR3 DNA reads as TGTGCCAGCAGTATGGACAGAGGGAATCAGCCCCAGCATTTT. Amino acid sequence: CASSMDRGNQPQHF.